This TCR beta chain is drawn from a study of shared clonotypes between healthy human individuals. Study-level findings and limits: Generally, estimated richness proved larger in naive subsets than it did in memory subsets. Clonotypes shared by all four sorted-subset donors had higher generation probabilities than non-shared clonotypes.

V lost 0 bases to trimming and J lost 2 bases, with 10 bases between them. CDR3 length: 15 residues. Germline V gene lookup returns CDR1 LNHNV and CDR2 YYDKDF (reference sequence). The donor population consisted of healthy HIV-negative adults with no recent acute infections or vaccinations. Remarks on this clone: Its antigen is not identified.

In the study's own analysis: ImmunoSEQ supplied junction-only sequences lacking quality scores, so filtering was different. Produced via immunoSEQ multiplex PCR; TCRdb's table is partial and in-frame only. V and J calls and clone size are copied from that table; D and trimming were computed from the DNA. The profile covers 110,000 or so clones, with around 68% appearing a single time and under 25% taken by the ten largest. Sequencing was performed on memory CD8+ T cells sorted from blood. Indicated subset: CD45RO+ cells pooled with CCR7-negative TemRA cells. The chain employs TRBV15 and TRBJ1-1, with no clear D. This clonotype originated in a woman in her 30s in good health. The CDR3 DNA is TGTGCCACCAGCAGAGACCCGACACCTAACACTGAAGCTTTCTTT. It translates to CATSRDPTPNTEAFF.